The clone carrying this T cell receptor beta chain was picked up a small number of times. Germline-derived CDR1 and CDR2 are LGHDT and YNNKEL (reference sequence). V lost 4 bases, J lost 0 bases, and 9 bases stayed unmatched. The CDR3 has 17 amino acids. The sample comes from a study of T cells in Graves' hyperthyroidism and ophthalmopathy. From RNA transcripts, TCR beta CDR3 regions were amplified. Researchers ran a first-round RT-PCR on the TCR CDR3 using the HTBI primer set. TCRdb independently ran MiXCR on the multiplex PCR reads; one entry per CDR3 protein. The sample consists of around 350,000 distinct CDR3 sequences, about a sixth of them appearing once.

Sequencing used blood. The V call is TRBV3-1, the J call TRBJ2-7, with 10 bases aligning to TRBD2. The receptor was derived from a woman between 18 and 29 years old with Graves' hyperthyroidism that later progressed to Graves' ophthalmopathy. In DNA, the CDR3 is TGTGCCAGCAGCCCAATAGCTAGCGGGAGCATCTCCTACGAGCAGTACTTC. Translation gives CASSPIASGSISYEQYF.